This TCR beta chain emerged from a study of cytomegalovirus exposure and HLA in healthy donors. Study context: In an earlier analysis, 90 million to 130 million unique TCR beta sequences were found from about 180 million T cells.

Concerning this clone itself: Its specificity is unknown.

General study points: Sequence variants that were highly shared formed a cluster that was likely a sequencing artifact. Association with HLA alleles at 0.05 false discovery rate was found for 15,000 to 20,000 TCR beta sequences in a later analysis.

It was with 60 Vbeta and 13 Jbeta primers that the PCR ran. Data came from immunoSEQ multiplex PCR; TCRdb stores just in-frame clones and leaves some out. Of about 120,000 clones in the sample, approximately 80% were seen once. The clonotype comes from a woman in her thirties or forties in good health and CMV-seropositive. Sample: PBMCs.

The CDR3 region is CASSQNQGQGGTEAFF. The CDR3 DNA sequence: TGTGCCAGCAGCCAGAATCAGGGACAGGGGGGGACTGAAGCTTTCTTT. V and J are TRBV4-2 and TRBJ1-1; 11 nucleotides agree with TRBD1. Trimming took 3 bases from V and 5 from J; bases not matched to a gene: 8. CDR3 size: 16 residues. The V gene's germline CDR1 is LGHNA and CDR2 YNFKEQ.